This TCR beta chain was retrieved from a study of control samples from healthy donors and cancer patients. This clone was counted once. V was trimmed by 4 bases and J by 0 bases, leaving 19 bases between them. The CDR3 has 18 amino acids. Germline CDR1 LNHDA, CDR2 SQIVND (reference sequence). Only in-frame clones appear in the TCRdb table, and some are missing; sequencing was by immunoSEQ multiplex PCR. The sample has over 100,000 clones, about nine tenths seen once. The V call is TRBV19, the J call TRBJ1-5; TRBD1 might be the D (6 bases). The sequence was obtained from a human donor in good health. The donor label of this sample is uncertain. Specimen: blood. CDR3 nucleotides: TGTGCCAGTAGTACTAGACAGGCGTACGATTCTAGCAATCAGCCCCAGCATTTT. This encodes CASSTRQAYDSSNQPQHF.